The clone carrying this TCR beta chain has a single count. Its antigen is not identified. This entry is derived from a study of type 1 and type 2 diabetes patients. As for the study in general: CD4+ or CD8+ T cells were positively selected from PBMCs with microbeads. General study findings and limits: In CD4+ and CD8+ T cells, type 2 diabetes diversity exceeded type 1. Some expanded clones seen only in T1D might occur in additional T2D or control samples. V and J gene usage correlated at approximately 0.97 between type 2 diabetes and control samples.

Germline-derived CDR1 and CDR2 are MGHDK and SYGVNS. This CDR3 contains 11 residues. Amplification started from genomic DNA. Amplification of the beta chain CDR3 used 30 forward and 13 reverse multiplex primers. TCRdb reprocessed the multiplex PCR reads with MiXCR, giving one entry per CDR3 protein. The sample consists of 280,000 or so distinct CDR3 sequences, around 47% of them appearing once. V gene TRBV25-1 combines with J gene TRBJ2-5; D is possibly TRBD1 (5 bases). The DNA end is more similar to TRBJ2-1, so the J call may be wrong. The origin of this receptor is a man in his late teens or twenties with type 2 diabetes. Sequencing was carried out using peripheral blood mononuclear cells (PBMCs). CDR3 bases: TGTGCCAGCAGTTACCAGGGTGAGCAGTTCTTC. It translates to CASSYQGEQFF.